The clone carrying this T cell receptor (beta chain) showed up just once. What it binds is unknown. The data stem from a study of OX40 agonist ivuxolimab in advanced cancers. Germline-derived CDR1 and CDR2 are SGHNT and YYREEE (reference sequence). This CDR3 has 15 residues. Losses at the gene ends were 4 bases for V and 6 bases for J; bases not matched to a gene: 9. Notes on the study in general: With doses of 0.1 to 3.0 mg/kg, CD4+ and CD8+ blood T cells had undergone clonal expansion by week 6.

Measured with immunoSEQ multiplex PCR; TCRdb has only the in-frame clones, and not every one. The table records about 60,000 clones, 80% to 85% of them present only once. J is TRBJ2-2 and V is TRBV5-4, with 7 nucleotides matching TRBD2. This clonotype was sampled from an adult with an advanced solid tumor such as melanoma, head and neck, liver or kidney cancer. The specimen comprised CD4+ or CD8+ T cells sorted from blood, sampled in a trial of the OX40 agonist ivuxolimab. CDR3 in DNA: TGTGCCAGCAGCCTGGCTTGGGCGGGGGCCGGGGAGCTGTTTTTT. Its translation: CASSLAWAGAGELFF.